This entry features one T cell receptor beta chain sequence. These data belong to a study of blood T cell repertoires in COVID-19. Study context: Samples came from the United States, Italy and Spain, spanning acute and convalescent COVID-19.

Per the original methods: Amplification of reference gene primers provided the estimated nucleated cell counts. Sequencing was performed with immunoSEQ multiplex PCR; in TCRdb, only in-frame clones are kept and a portion is missing. D and trimming were read from the DNA, whereas the V and J calls and clone size are those reported in that table. The table shows about 210,000 clones, with around 83% occurring only once. The CDR3 contains 16 residues. V trimming: 2 bases; J trimming: 2 bases; junction bases outside the gene matches: 7. Germline loops: CDR1 SGHRS, CDR2 YFSETQ. The sequencing input was peripheral blood. The chain links TRBV5-1 to TRBJ1-2; TRBD1 matches 9 bases. The origin of this receptor is a woman between 45 and 60 years old with acute or convalescent COVID-19. The DNA for the CDR3 is TGCGCCAGCAGCTTAGGCGGACAGGGGAGCAACTATGGCTACACCTTC. Its translation is CASSLGGQGSNYGYTF.